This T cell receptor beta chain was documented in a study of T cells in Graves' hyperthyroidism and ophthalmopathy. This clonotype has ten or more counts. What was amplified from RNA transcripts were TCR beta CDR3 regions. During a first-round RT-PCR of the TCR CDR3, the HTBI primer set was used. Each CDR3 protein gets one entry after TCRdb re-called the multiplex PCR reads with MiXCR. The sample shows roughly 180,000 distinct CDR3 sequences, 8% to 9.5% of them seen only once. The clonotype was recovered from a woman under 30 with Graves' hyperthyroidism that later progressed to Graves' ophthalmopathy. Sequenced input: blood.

The CDR3: CASSFGGAGNSPLHF. DNA for the CDR3: TGTGCCAGCAGTTTCGGAGGGGCTGGTAATTCACCCCTCCACTTT. The rearrangement uses TRBV28 and TRBJ1-6; tentative D call: TRBD1 (5 bases). V was trimmed by 3 bases and J by 6 bases, leaving 12 bases between them. CDR1 and CDR2 (germline): MDHEN, SYDVKM. The CDR3 consists of 15 residues.